Listed below are T cell receptor beta chains from one sample, sequenced in a study of cytomegalovirus exposure and HLA in healthy donors. The repertoire was sequenced with immunoSEQ multiplex PCR; TCRdb's copy has only in-frame clones and lacks some. In the table there are 170,000 or so clones, over 65% of which are singletons. Sequenced sample: PBMCs. Receptors originate from a woman aged 40-49 years in good health and CMV-seronegative. Both conserved end residues are part of each CDR3. The D gene is left open where the match is weak. Expanded clones are given a class, and other clones once, few, many or no size at all.

V gene	D gene	clone size	J gene	CDR3 DNA	CDR3 protein
TRBV7-2	TRBD2	.	TRBJ2-1	TGTGCCAGCAGCTCGAATAGCGGGGGGATATACAATGAGCAGTTCTTC	CASSSNSGGIYNEQFF
TRBV7-8	.	few	TRBJ1-1	TGTGCCAGCAGCTCCCCGGTTGAAGCTTTCTTT	CASSSPVEAFF
TRBV27	.	.	TRBJ1-2	TGTGCCAGCAGTTTCGGGATGGACTATGGCTACACCTTC	CASSFGMDYGYTF
TRBV5-4	TRBD1	.	TRBJ1-6	TGTGCCAGCAGCCCGAAACAGGGGCCGGGCTCACCCCTCCACTTT	CASSPKQGPGSPLHF
TRBV29-1	TRBD1	.	TRBJ2-3	TGCAGCGTTGAGGGGACAGGGCCTAGCACAGATACGCAGTATTTT	CSVEGTGPSTDTQYF
TRBV15	TRBD1	.	TRBJ1-3	TGTGCCACCAGCACGGGACAGGGGGCCTGGGGGATCTCTGGAAACACCATATATTTT	CATSTGQGAWGISGNTIYF
TRBV19	TRBD1	.	TRBJ1-6	TGTGCCAGTGCAGCAGGACAGGGGGCGTCACCCCTCCACTTT	CASAAGQGASPLHF
TRBV12-5	.	.	TRBJ1-6	TGTGCTAGTGGTTTGGTCCAGTTTGATTCACCCCTCCACTTT	CASGLVQFDSPLHF
TRBV5-4	.	.	TRBJ1-2	TGTGCCAGCAGCTTGGGCCTCTGGGAGGCTGGCTACACCTTC	CASSLGLWEAGYTF
TRBV23-1	TRBD1	.	TRBJ1-2	TGCGCCAGCATGACAGGGAATGGCTACACCTTC	CASMTGNGYTF
TRBV28	.	.	TRBJ1-2	TGTGCCAGCAGTTCCCCCAATCCCTATGGCTACACCTTC	CASSSPNPYGYTF
TRBV7-8	TRBD1	.	TRBJ2-7	TGTGCCAGCAGCGCCCGGGACAGGGGCACTGTCGGAGCCTACGAGCAGTACTTC	CASSARDRGTVGAYEQYF
TRBV10-3	.	.	TRBJ2-2	TGTGCCATCAGTGACCCTGCGCGGGGCGTTACCGGGGAGCTGTTTTTT	CAISDPARGVTGELFF
TRBV5-1	.	.	TRBJ2-7	TGCGCCAGCAGCCTAAGACAGGTGGGCGAGCAGTACTTC	CASSLRQVGEQYF
TRBV6-4	.	.	TRBJ1-2	TGTGCCAGCAGTGATTCGGGTCACTATGGCTACACCTTC	CASSDSGHYGYTF
TRBV7-9	.	few	TRBJ1-1	TGTGCCAGCAGCGAATGGGAGGGCACTGAAGCTTTCTTT	CASSEWEGTEAFF
TRBV7-8	.	.	TRBJ2-7	TGTGCCAGCAGCTCCGGGGGATCGGTTTGGGACGAGCAGTACTTC	CASSSGGSVWDEQYF
TRBV2	.	once	TRBJ2-7	TGTGCCAGCAGCCGCGGGGACAGCCGAACCTACGAGCAGTACTTC	CASSRGDSRTYEQYF
TRBV9	.	.	TRBJ2-3	TGTGCCAGCAGCGTGACCCGACTGGATACGCAGTATTTT	CASSVTRLDTQYF
TRBV19	.	.	TRBJ1-1	TGTGCCAGTAGAGTAGGGGTTATAACTGAAGCTTTCTTT	CASRVGVITEAFF
TRBV5-1	TRBD2	.	TRBJ2-1	TGCGCCAGCAGCGGCGGGACTAGCGGCATCAATGAGCAGTTCTTC	CASSGGTSGINEQFF
TRBV10-2	.	.	TRBJ1-2	TGCGCCAGCATCGGGTACTCAAACTATGGCTACACCTTC	CASIGYSNYGYTF
TRBV27	TRBD2	.	TRBJ2-1	TGTGCCAGCAGTTTCCCAGGGACTAGCGGGGGGGCCCGTGAGCAGTTCTTC	CASSFPGTSGGAREQFF
TRBV7-9	TRBD1	.	TRBJ1-5	TGTGCCAGCAGCTTATGGTCGCGGGACAGGGGGCTTCAGCCCCAGCATTTT	CASSLWSRDRGLQPQHF